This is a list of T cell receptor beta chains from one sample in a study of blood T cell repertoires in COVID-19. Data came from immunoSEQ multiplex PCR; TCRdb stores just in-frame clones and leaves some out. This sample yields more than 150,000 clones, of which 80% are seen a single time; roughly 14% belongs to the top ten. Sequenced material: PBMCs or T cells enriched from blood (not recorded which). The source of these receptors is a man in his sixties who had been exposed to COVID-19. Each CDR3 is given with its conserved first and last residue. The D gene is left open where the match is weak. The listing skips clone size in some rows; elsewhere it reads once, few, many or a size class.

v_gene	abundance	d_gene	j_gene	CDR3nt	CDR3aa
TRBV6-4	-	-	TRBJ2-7	TGTGCCAGCAGTGAACAGGGTGGCTCCTACGAGCAGTACTTC	CASSEQGGSYEQYF
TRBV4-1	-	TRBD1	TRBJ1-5	TGCGCCAGCAGCCATAAACAGGGGGCTGATCAGCCCCAGCATTTT	CASSHKQGADQPQHF
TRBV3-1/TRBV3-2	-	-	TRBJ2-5	TGTGCCAGCAGCCACAGAGGGGGGGGCGAGACCCAGTACTTC	CASSHRGGGETQYF
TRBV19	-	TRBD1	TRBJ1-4	TGTGCCAGTAGTATAGGGGGGGGACAGGGTCGGTTTGAAAAACTGTTTTTT	CASSIGGGQGRFEKLFF
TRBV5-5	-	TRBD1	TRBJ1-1	TGTGCCAGCTTAGCGACAGGGGGGAAAGGCACTGAAGCTTTCTTT	CASLATGGKGTEAFF
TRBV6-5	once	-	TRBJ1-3	TGTGCCAGCATTCCAGCTGGAAACACCATATATTTT	CASIPAGNTIYF
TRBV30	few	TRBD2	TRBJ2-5	TGTGCCTGGAGCCTTGGGAGCGGGAGGGCCGGGGAGACCCAGTACTTC	CAWSLGSGRAGETQYF
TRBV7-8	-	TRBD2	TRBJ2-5	TGTGCCAGCAGCTCCTGGACTAGCGGGACCCCCGAGACCCAGTACTTC	CASSSWTSGTPETQYF
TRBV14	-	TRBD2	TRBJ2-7	TGTGCCAGCAGCCAAGCGAGGCTAGCGGCCTACGAGCAGTACTTC	CASSQARLAAYEQYF
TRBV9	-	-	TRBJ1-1	TGTGCCAGCAGCCCTATCTCGAGGGATACTGAAGCTTTCTTT	CASSPISRDTEAFF
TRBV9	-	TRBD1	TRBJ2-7	TGTGCCAGCAGCCCCCGGACAGGGATTGGGATCTACGAGCAGTACTTC	CASSPRTGIGIYEQYF
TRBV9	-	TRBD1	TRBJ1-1	TGTGCCAGCAGCGTAGTCACAGGGGTGAACACTGAAGCTTTCTTT	CASSVVTGVNTEAFF
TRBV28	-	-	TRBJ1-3	TGTGCCAGCACCGGGACACCCTCTGGAAACACCATATATTTT	CASTGTPSGNTIYF
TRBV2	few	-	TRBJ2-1	TGTGCCAGCAGGGACACCCCTGTTTCCTACAATGAGCAGTTCTTC	CASRDTPVSYNEQFF
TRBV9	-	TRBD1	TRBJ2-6	TGTGCCAGCAGCCCGGATGTCGGGACAGGGGGCGGTGGGGCCAACGTCCTGACTTTC	CASSPDVGTGGGGANVLTF
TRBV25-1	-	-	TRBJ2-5	TGTGCCAGCAGTGGCGACACGGGGAAGGAGACCCAGTACTTC	CASSGDTGKETQYF
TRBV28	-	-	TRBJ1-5	TGTGCCAGCAGTTCATGGGGGCCCAGTCAGCCCCAGCATTTT	CASSSWGPSQPQHF
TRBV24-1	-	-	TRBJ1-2	TGTGCCACCGCGACCAGGGAGGGCTATGGCTACACCTTC	CATATREGYGYTF
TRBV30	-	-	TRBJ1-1	TGTGCCTGGCGGAGTCAGATGAACACTGAAGCTTTCTTT	CAWRSQMNTEAFF
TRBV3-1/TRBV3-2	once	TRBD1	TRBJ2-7	TGTGCCAGCAGCCCCACGGGACAGGGCTACGAGCAGTACTTC	CASSPTGQGYEQYF
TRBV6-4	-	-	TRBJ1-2	TGTGCCAGCAGTGACTCGACAGCGGGAGTCGCCCGGAATGGCTACACCTTC	CASSDSTAGVARNGYTF
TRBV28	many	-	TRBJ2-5	TGTGCCAGCAGTCGCGGACTACTGGGGATGGAGACCCAGTACTTC	CASSRGLLGMETQYF
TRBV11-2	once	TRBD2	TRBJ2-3	TGTGCCAGCAGCCCGCGGAGCGGGAGCGCAGATACGCAGTATTTT	CASSPRSGSADTQYF